This TCR beta chain was sequenced during a study of blood T cell repertoires in COVID-19. Background on the study: Samples representing acute and convalescent COVID-19 were sourced from the United States, Italy and Spain. Sample material is recorded as cDNA or gDNA derived from T cells, B-cell-depleted T cells, or PBMCs.

In the authors' workflow: Reference gene primers were amplified, and this amplification served to estimate nucleated cell counts. The method was immunoSEQ multiplex PCR; TCRdb's version includes in-frame clones alone and lacks a portion of them. V, J and clone size are taken as reported in that table, and D and trimming were inferred from the DNA itself. The sample has about 35,000 clones; around four fifths are singletons. Germline V gene data show CDR1 as SGHAT and CDR2 as FQNNGV. The CDR3 has 13 amino acids. The V gene end was trimmed by 5 bases and the J gene end by 7 bases; junction bases not matched to a gene: 1.

The chain carries TRBV11-2 and TRBJ2-1; 11 bases map to TRBD2. The sequenced material came from peripheral blood. The source of this sequence is a man between 50 and 59 years old with acute or convalescent COVID-19. In DNA, the CDR3 is TGTGCCAGCAGCCCTAGCGGGGGGAATGAGCAGTTCTTC. It encodes CASSPSGGNEQFF.